This entry features one T cell receptor beta chain sequence. The data were produced by immunoSEQ multiplex PCR, yet TCRdb's version contains in-frame clones alone and is incomplete. The sample consists of over 100,000 clones, approximately 90% of them appearing once. The sample comes from a study of control samples from healthy donors and cancer patients. The CDR3 extends over 14 amino acids. CDR1 is SGHNT and CDR2 is YYREEE in the germline V gene (reference sequence). The J segment lost 3 bases and the V segment lost 3 bases, leaving 5 bases of the junction unmatched. This clonotype originated in a woman aged 50 to 60 in good health. Sequencing was done on a sample of blood. V is TRBV5-4 and J is TRBJ2-5; the match to TRBD2 covers 7 bases. This CDR3 is CASSSPGGEETQYF. The CDR3 nucleotides are TGTGCCAGCAGCTCCCCTGGGGGGGAAGAGACCCAGTACTTC.